This T cell receptor beta chain was recovered during a study of blood T cell repertoires in COVID-19. Across the whole study: Italy, Spain and the United States were the sources of the convalescent and acute COVID-19 samples. From T cells, B-cell-depleted T cells, or PBMCs came the material, which was cDNA or gDNA.

Study processing details: For nucleated cells, counts were estimated from reference gene primer amplification. Sequenced by immunoSEQ multiplex PCR; TCRdb stores in-frame clones only, minus some. Clone size and the V and J calls come from that table; the DNA yielded D and trimming. The sample holds over 150,000 clones, around 80% seen once. The V gene lost 6 bases and the J gene lost 0 bases, with 11 bases spanning the gap. CDR1 SNHLY and CDR2 FYNNEI come from the germline V gene. The CDR3 consists of 14 residues. This TCR came from a human donor in a cohort sampled during active COVID-19. The rearrangement uses TRBV2 and TRBJ1-1, with D possibly matching TRBD1 (6 bases). The sample comprised peripheral blood. The CDR3 region is CASRVGQLNTEAFF. CDR3 coding DNA: TGTGCCAGCAGGGTCGGACAGTTGAACACTGAAGCTTTCTTT.